The rows below give T cell receptor beta chains drawn from one sample of a study of early T cells in non-severe SARS-CoV-2 infection. TCRdb recomputed calls from the 5' RACE reads with MiXCR, one row per CDR3 protein. The sample yields some 97,000 distinct CDR3 sequences, 9.5% to 11% seen once. The specimen was whole blood, collected at baseline. The receptors stem from an adult who was a healthcare worker with PCR-confirmed SARS-CoV-2 infection or an uninfected control (not recorded which). Both conserved end residues are part of each CDR3. Not all rows give a size; the values are once, few, many and, for expanded clones, a class.

TRBJ1-1	13	TRBV6-1	few	CASSEIRGTEAFF
TRBJ2-5	13	TRBV27	-	CASSFTFQETQYF
TRBJ2-1	15	TRBV7-9	-	CASSPRTSGSGEQFF
TRBJ1-2	15	TRBV9	-	CASSVDPGHNYGYTF
TRBJ2-1	11	TRBV20-1	many	CSAYRRNEQFF
TRBJ2-2	20	TRBV7-2	many	CASSLVGPAGSPLNTGELFF
TRBJ2-3	15	TRBV7-9	many	CASSWAGARTDTQYF
TRBJ2-3	17	TRBV7-2	many	CASSLGLTSGLTDTQYF
TRBJ1-1	15	TRBV20-1	many	CSARNTGHLYTEAFF
TRBJ1-2	16	TRBV4-2	-	CASSQGVGQTRGGYTF
TRBJ1-6	14	TRBV27	many	CASSGGGSYSPLHF
TRBJ2-3	19	TRBV7-9	-	CASSLGGWTSETSTDTQYF
TRBJ2-2	15	TRBV18	few	CASSPFYGDTGELFF
TRBJ2-2	13	TRBV7-2	many	CASSLGATGELFF
TRBJ2-3	13	TRBV29-1	-	CSVRWRVTDTQYF
TRBJ1-5	15	TRBV11-1	-	CASSAAGDVDQPQHF
TRBJ1-2	14	TRBV7-2	few	CASSLNRGIYGYTF
TRBJ1-4	13	TRBV12-5	few	CASGDWGREKLFF
TRBJ2-1	13	TRBV19	-	CASSMALDNEQFF
TRBJ1-2	16	TRBV5-8	many	CASSHASGTGAVGYTF
TRBJ2-2	14	TRBV4-1	few	CASKGGRGAGELFF
TRBJ2-7	15	TRBV11-2	many	CASSLISGAPYEQYF
TRBJ2-1	15	TRBV12-3/TRBV12-4	many	CASSWPAPSGNEQFF
TRBJ1-6	15	TRBV5-1	-	CASSLWDRGGSPLHF
TRBJ2-3	14	TRBV5-1	few	CASSVAYAADTQYF
TRBJ1-2	14	TRBV29-1	many	CSVDPNRDNYGYTF
TRBJ2-7	15	TRBV6-2/TRBV6-3	-	CASSYLIISHYEQYF
TRBJ2-7	13	TRBV20-1	few	CSAMGGEPYEQYF
TRBJ2-7	14	TRBV5-6	few	CASSPGLEPFEQYF
TRBJ2-3	16	TRBV7-2	-	CASSLGASEGTDTQYF
TRBJ2-7	12	TRBV6-2/TRBV6-3	-	CAARGVSYEQYF
TRBJ2-4	16	TRBV6-6	few	CASSYGFQYEKNIQYF
TRBJ2-1	12	TRBV29-1	few	CSTRDRVSEQFF
TRBJ2-2	16	TRBV6-6	few	CASSYSIQGITGELFF
TRBJ1-6	15	TRBV5-5	-	CASSLEAGETSPLHF
TRBJ1-1	12	TRBV2	few	CASSRQNTEAFF
TRBJ2-3	13	TRBV30	few	CAWRLSPTDTQYF
TRBJ2-2	15	TRBV4-2	-	CASSRVRQGAGELFF
TRBJ2-1	16	TRBV7-2	few	CASSLEGGLSRNEQFF
TRBJ2-3	17	TRBV29-1	few	CSVVPSGGTGGTDTQYF
TRBJ2-1	13	TRBV20-1	many	CSARTGEYNEQFF
TRBJ2-7	14	TRBV3-1	-	CASSRNIQSYEQYF